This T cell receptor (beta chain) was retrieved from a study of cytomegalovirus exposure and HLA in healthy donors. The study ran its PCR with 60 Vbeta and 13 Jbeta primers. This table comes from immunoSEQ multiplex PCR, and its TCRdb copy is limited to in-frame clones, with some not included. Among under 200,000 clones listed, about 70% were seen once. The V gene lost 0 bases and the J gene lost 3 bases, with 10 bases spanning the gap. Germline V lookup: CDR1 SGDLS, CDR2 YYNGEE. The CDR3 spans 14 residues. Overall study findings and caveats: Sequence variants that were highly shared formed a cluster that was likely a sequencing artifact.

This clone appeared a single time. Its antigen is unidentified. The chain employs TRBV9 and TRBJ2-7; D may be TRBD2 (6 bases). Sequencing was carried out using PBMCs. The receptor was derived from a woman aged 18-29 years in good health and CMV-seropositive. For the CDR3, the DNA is TGTGCCAGCAGCGTAGGCGACGGGGGCTACGAGCAGTACTTC. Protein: CASSVGDGGYEQYF. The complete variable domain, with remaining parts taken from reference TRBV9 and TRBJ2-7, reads DSGVTQTPKHLITATGQRVTLRCSPRSGDLSVYWYQQSLDQGLQFLIQYYNGEERAKGNILERFSAQQFPDLHSELNLSSLELGDSALYFCASSVGDGGYEQYFGPGTRLTVT.